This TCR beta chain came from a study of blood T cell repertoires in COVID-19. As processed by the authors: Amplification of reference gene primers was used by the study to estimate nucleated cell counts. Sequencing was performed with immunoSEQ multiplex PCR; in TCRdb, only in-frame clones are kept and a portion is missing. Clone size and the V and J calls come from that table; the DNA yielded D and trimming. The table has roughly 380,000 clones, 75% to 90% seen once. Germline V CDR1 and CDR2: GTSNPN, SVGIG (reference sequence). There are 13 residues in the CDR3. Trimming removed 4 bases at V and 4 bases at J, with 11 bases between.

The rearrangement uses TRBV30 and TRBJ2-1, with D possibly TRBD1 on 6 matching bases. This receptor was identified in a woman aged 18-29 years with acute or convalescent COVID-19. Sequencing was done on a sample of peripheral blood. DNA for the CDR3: TGTGCCTGGACCGGACAGTCTTACAATGAGCAGTTCTTC. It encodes CAWTGQSYNEQFF.